This T cell receptor (beta chain) was identified in a study of blood T cell repertoires in COVID-19. At the level of the study: The samples span acute and convalescent COVID-19 from the United States, Italy and Spain. Nucleic acid was either cDNA or gDNA, and it came from T cells, B-cell-depleted T cells, or PBMCs.

A Seattle source enrolled patients during active infection and followed them longitudinally. Authors' processing steps: Amplification of reference gene primers provided the estimated nucleated cell counts. The table came from immunoSEQ multiplex PCR; TCRdb's copy has only in-frame clones and leaves some out. The V and J calls and clone size come from that table; D and trimming were worked out from the DNA. The sample lists 220,000 or so clones; roughly four fifths were seen once. About this clone itself: Other DNA sequences in this specimen translate into the identical CDR3.

From germline, CDR1 is MDHEN and CDR2 SYDVKM. Between the trimmed V and J ends, which lost 6 bases and 0 bases, there was a span of 6 bases. The CDR3 is 13 residues long. Source material: peripheral blood. The sequence was collected from a woman older than 75 with COVID-19, enrolled during active disease. The chain uses TRBV28 and TRBJ2-1, with D hard to call. The CDR3, as DNA: TGTGCCAGCAGCCCAGGCTCCTACAATGAGCAGTTCTTC. Protein product: CASSPGSYNEQFF. Based on the CDR3 plus reference TRBV28 and TRBJ2-1, the full variable domain is DVKVTQSSRYLVKRTGEKVFLECVQDMDHENMFWYRQDPGLGLRLIYFSYDVKMKEKGDIPEGYSVSREKKERFSLILESASTNQTSMYLCASSPGSYNEQFFGPGTRLTVL.